Below are 22 T cell receptor beta chains sequenced from a single sample in a study of blood T cell repertoires in COVID-19. Sequenced by immunoSEQ multiplex PCR; TCRdb stores in-frame clones only, minus some. The data contain 330,000 or so clones, around nine tenths of them singletons. Sequenced: PBMCs or T cells enriched from blood (not recorded which). The receptor set was obtained from a man younger than 40 who had recovered from COVID-19.

The chain links TRBV10-3 to TRBJ1-1, with D hard to call. This CDR3 contains 16 residues. V lost 0 bases, J lost 0 bases, and 11 bases lay in between. Germline values: CDR1 ENHRY, CDR2 SYGVKD. CDR3 sequence (DNA): TGTGCCATCAGTGAGTCGAATCCGGGAATGAACACTGAAGCTTTCTTT. This codes for CAISESNPGMNTEAFF.

The rearrangement uses TRBV7-9 and TRBJ1-4; 9 nucleotides align to TRBD1. This CDR3 region has 14 residues. Germline assignment: CDR1 SEHNR and CDR2 FQNEAQ (reference sequence). V lost 4 bases to trimming and J lost 5 bases; unmatched junction nucleotides: 2. For the CDR3, the DNA is TGTGCCAGCAGCTGGGGACAGGGAAATGAAAAACTGTTTTTT. It specifies CASSWGQGNEKLFF. The variable domain in full, with the rest retrieved from reference TRBV7-9 and TRBJ1-4, is DTGVSQNPRHKITKRGQNVTFRCDPISEHNRLYWYRQTLGQGPEFLTYFQNEAQLEKSRLLSDRFSAERPKGSFSTLEIQRTEQGDSAMYLCASSWGQGNEKLFFGSGTQLSVL.

The gene calls are TRBV5-1 and TRBJ1-3, with a tentative D call TRBD1 (5 bases). Per germline, CDR1 SGHRS and CDR2 YFSETQ. This CDR3 has 15 amino acids. The V end was cut by 4 bases, the J end by 0 bases, with 11 bases between. CDR3 nucleotide sequence: TGCGCCAGCAGCGCGCGGGGGACCTCTGGAAACACCATATATTTT. Protein: CASSARGTSGNTIYF. The full variable domain, rest sourced from reference TRBV5-1 and TRBJ1-3, is KAGVTQTPRYLIKTRGQQVTLSCSPISGHRSVSWYQQTPGQGLQFLFEYFSETQRNKGNFPGRFSGRQFSNSRSEMNVSTLELGDSALYLCASSARGTSGNTIYFGEGSWLTVV.

This chain links TRBV5-1 with TRBJ2-1, with 10 bases fitting TRBD2. Germline V gene lookup returns CDR1 SGHRS and CDR2 YFSETQ. V lost 2 bases and J lost 4; bases outside the gene matches: 6. The CDR3 covers 16 residues. The CDR3 nucleotides are TGCGCCAGCAGCTTCCTCACTAGCGGGGTGTACAATGAGCAGTTCTTC. Translated: CASSFLTSGVYNEQFF. The entire variable domain, with the rest obtained from reference TRBV5-1 and TRBJ2-1, is as follows: KAGVTQTPRYLIKTRGQQVTLSCSPISGHRSVSWYQQTPGQGLQFLFEYFSETQRNKGNFPGRFSGRQFSNSRSEMNVSTLELGDSALYLCASSFLTSGVYNEQFFGPGTRLTVL.

The genes are TRBV19 and TRBJ2-1; D is unclear. Between the trimmed V and J ends, which lost 6 bases and 5 bases, there was a span of 14 bases. CDR3 length: 14 amino acids. CDR1 and CDR2 from the germline V gene are LNHDA and SQIVND (reference sequence). Here the CDR3 DNA reads TGTGCCAGTAGAGAGACACAAAAGCACAATGAGCAGTTCTTC. This gives the protein CASRETQKHNEQFF.

This chain joins TRBV2 and TRBJ1-5, with 7 bases that match TRBD1. The germline V gene encodes CDR1 SNHLY and CDR2 FYNNEI. The CDR3 consists of 15 residues. The junction had 4 bases not matched to a gene; V was cut back by 3 bases and J by 2 bases. The CDR3 here is CASSDGQDRNQPQHF. The CDR3, as DNA: TGTGCCAGCAGTGACGGACAGGATCGCAATCAGCCCCAGCATTTT. Full variable domain (rest looked up from reference TRBV2 and TRBJ1-5): EPEVTQTPSHQVTQMGQEVILRCVPISNHLYFYWYRQILGQKVEFLVSFYNNEISEKSEIFDDQFSVERPDGSNFTLKIRSTKLEDSAMYFCASSDGQDRNQPQHFGDGTRLSIL.

J is TRBJ1-2 and V is TRBV3-1 (or the pseudogene TRBV3-2); D perhaps matches TRBD1 (6 bases). With 4 bases removed from V and 3 bases from J, the gap between germline ends came to 15 bases. Germline V CDR1 and CDR2: LGHDT, YNNKEL (reference sequence). The CDR3 contains 15 residues. CDR3 residues: CASSLRTADYYGYTF. The CDR3 nucleotides read TGTGCCAGCAGCCTACGGACAGCGGACTACTATGGCTACACCTTC.

The J gene is TRBJ2-2, the V gene TRBV19; D unclear. Deletions cut 8 bases from V and 1 base from J, with 23 bases between. The CDR3 has 18 amino acids. Germline CDR1 reads LNHDA; CDR2 reads SQIVND (reference sequence). The DNA of the CDR3 is TGTGCCAGTGAAAGCCTCGTCTACAGAGAAAAGAACACCGGGGAGCTGTTTTTT. This encodes CASESLVYREKNTGELFF.

The chain is built from TRBV19 and TRBJ2-3; 9 nucleotides align to TRBD1. The CDR3 extends over 15 amino acids. V dropped 3 bases and J dropped 3; count of bases not matched to a gene: 4. CDR1 LNHDA and CDR2 SQIVND come from the germline V gene (reference sequence). This CDR3 is CASSIGTGLTDTQYF. In DNA form, the CDR3 reads TGTGCCAGTAGTATCGGGACAGGGCTGACAGATACGCAGTATTTT.

This chain uses TRBV5-1 with TRBJ2-6; no reliable D call. V was clipped by 0 bases and J by 4 bases, with 8 bases between them. CDR3 length equals 15 residues. CDR1 and CDR2 from the germline V gene are SGHRS and YFSETQ. The CDR3 DNA follows: TGCGCCAGCAGCTTGGAACGGTCCGGGGCCAACGTCCTGACTTTC. Protein product: CASSLERSGANVLTF.

The rearrangement joins TRBV28 to TRBJ2-7; D is perhaps TRBD1 (6 bases). The V end lost 3 bases, the J end lost 0 bases, and 21 bases lay between the germline ends. The V gene's germline CDR1 is MDHEN and CDR2 SYDVKM. CDR3 length: 18 amino acids. CDR3 residues: CASSFRLGPQGSSYEQYF. CDR3 DNA: TGTGCCAGCAGTTTCCGCCTTGGCCCACAGGGCAGCTCCTACGAGCAGTACTTC.

The chain joins TRBV15 to TRBJ1-2; possibly TRBD1 for D (5 bases). The V end was cut by 5 bases, the J end by 7 bases, with 17 bases between. The germline CDR1 and CDR2 sequences are LNHNV and YYDKDF (reference sequence). The CDR3 totals 14 residues. Written as DNA, the CDR3 is TGTGCCACCAGCCCTAATCAGGGTTTTGGTGGCTACACCTTC. Translating it yields CATSPNQGFGGYTF.

J is TRBJ2-3 and V is TRBV19; 8 bases fit TRBD1. Germline V gives CDR1 LNHDA, CDR2 SQIVND (reference sequence). The V and J ends lost 3 bases and 0 bases, in that order; junction bases with no gene match: 5. The CDR3 has 16 residues. CDR3 amino acids: CASSIGTGSSTDTQYF. DNA for the CDR3: TGTGCCAGTAGTATCGGGACAGGCTCTAGCACAGATACGCAGTATTTT. Drawing the rest from reference TRBV19 and TRBJ2-3, the complete variable domain is DGGITQSPKYLFRKEGQNVTLSCEQNLNHDAMYWYRQDPGQGLRLIYYSQIVNDFQKGDIAEGYSVSREKKESFPLTVTSAQKNPTAFYLCASSIGTGSSTDTQYFGPGTRLTVL.

The rearrangement joins TRBV19 to TRBJ2-7; the match to TRBD1 covers 10 bases. The CDR3 spans 13 residues. Germline V lookup: CDR1 LNHDA, CDR2 SQIVND (reference sequence). The ends lost 9 bases at V and 6 bases at J; junction bases unmatched: 8. This CDR3 is CASRDRGAGEQYF. In DNA form, the CDR3 reads TGTGCCAGCCGGGACAGGGGCGCCGGCGAGCAGTACTTC.

J is TRBJ2-1 and V is TRBV19; D uncertain. Trimming shortened V by 3 bases and J by 4 bases, and 10 bases separated the two germline ends. The CDR3 covers 14 residues. Germline values: CDR1 LNHDA, CDR2 SQIVND (reference sequence). CDR3 amino acids: CASSIRQVYNEQFF. DNA of the CDR3: TGTGCCAGTAGTATTAGGCAGGTGTACAATGAGCAGTTCTTC.

The V gene is TRBV23-1, the J gene TRBJ2-7; 8 nucleotides match TRBD1. TRBV23-1 is an open reading frame whose function is uncertain. This CDR3 has 15 amino acids. The J segment lost 2 bases and the V segment lost 7 bases, leaving 10 bases of the junction unmatched. CDR3 residues: CASTPDRASPYEQYF. The CDR3 region has the DNA TGCGCCAGCACTCCGGACAGGGCGAGCCCCTACGAGCAGTACTTC.

The chain couples TRBV10-3 to TRBJ2-1, with 12 nucleotides matching TRBD2. Looked up from germline, CDR1 is ENHRY and CDR2 is SYGVKD. The CDR3 covers 17 residues. The ends lost 5 bases at V and 7 bases at J; junction bases unmatched: 12. The CDR3 DNA reads as TGTGCCATCAGTCCCCCCTTGCTAGCGGGGGGGCGTAATGAGCAGTTCTTC. Its translation is CAISPPLLAGGRNEQFF.

This clone was seen a handful of times. The chain couples TRBV25-1 to TRBJ2-7; a possible D gene is TRBD1 (6 bases). This CDR3 is 15 amino acids long. Germline values: CDR1 MGHDK, CDR2 SYGVNS. Trimming pared 4 bases from V and 2 bases from J, leaving 15 bases between. CDR3 loop: CASSGRGGDTYEQYF. The CDR3 bases are TGTGCCAGCAGTGGACGTGGTGGGGACACCTACGAGCAGTACTTC.

This chain uses TRBV5-1 with TRBJ1-2; maybe TRBD1 (6 bases). Trimming left V 0 bases short and J 4 bases short, with 16 bases between. Germline assignment: CDR1 SGHRS and CDR2 YFSETQ. This CDR3 comprises 16 residues. As DNA, the CDR3 is TGCGCCAGCAGCTTGGGAGGACAGTCAATCGTCTATGGCTACACCTTC. This codes for CASSLGGQSIVYGYTF. Based on the CDR3 plus reference TRBV5-1 and TRBJ1-2, the full variable domain is KAGVTQTPRYLIKTRGQQVTLSCSPISGHRSVSWYQQTPGQGLQFLFEYFSETQRNKGNFPGRFSGRQFSNSRSEMNVSTLELGDSALYLCASSLGGQSIVYGYTFGSGTRLTVV.

This clone appeared a single time. The chain links TRBV28 to TRBJ2-3; 9 bases match TRBD2. Germline values: CDR1 MDHEN, CDR2 SYDVKM. This CDR3 is built from 17 residues. V gave up 3 bases and J gave up 3 bases; unmatched junction bases: 10. CDR3 DNA: TGTGCCAGCAGTTTTGGGTGGCGGGGGGGCGTAACAGATACGCAGTATTTT. It specifies CASSFGWRGGVTDTQYF.

J is TRBJ1-1 and V is TRBV28; 8 nucleotides line up with TRBD1. Germline CDR1 MDHEN, CDR2 SYDVKM. The trim removed 3 bases at V and 1 base at J, leaving 4 bases unmatched. The CDR3 is 15 amino acids. The CDR3 bases are TGTGCCAGCAGTTTGCCCGGGACAGGGAACACTGAAGCTTTCTTT. Its translation: CASSLPGTGNTEAFF.

CDR3: CASRLAGTASLFNTDTQYF. In nucleotides, the CDR3 is TGTGCAAGTCGCTTAGCGGGGACAGCCTCCTTATTTAACACAGATACGCAGTATTTT. J is TRBJ2-3 and V is TRBV12-2; TRBD1, the table's D call, lacks a check against the DNA. TRBV12-2 is listed as a pseudogene. The CDR3 totals 19 residues.